Listed below are T cell receptor beta chains from one sample, sequenced in a study of blood T cell repertoires in COVID-19. Here immunoSEQ multiplex PCR was the method, and the copy in TCRdb shows in-frame clones only, minus some. The table lists some 150,000 clones, about 80% of them singletons. The specimen was peripheral blood. The receptor set was obtained from a human donor in a cohort sampled during active COVID-19. Each CDR3 is given with its conserved first and last residue. Each record gives: CDR3 protein, V gene, J gene.

CAISRDSNTEAFF	TRBV10-3	TRBJ1-1
CASSHPQGTEAFF	TRBV3-1/TRBV3-2	TRBJ1-1
CASSLTGGGNQPQHF	TRBV5-6	TRBJ1-5
CASSQVFADQPQHF	TRBV3-1/TRBV3-2	TRBJ1-5
CASSLVAGRGSYNEQFF	TRBV5-4	TRBJ2-1
CASSLVSRRRETQYF	TRBV11-2	TRBJ2-5
CASSMAWTSTYEQYF	TRBV19	TRBJ2-7
CASSEAQQSYGYTF	TRBV6-1	TRBJ1-2
CASSLQGAPGNTIYF	TRBV9	TRBJ1-3
CASSRGHNEQFF	TRBV6-5	TRBJ2-1
CASSPRAGGETQYF	TRBV9	TRBJ2-5
CASSQQGYTEAFF	TRBV7-6	TRBJ1-1
CASSQASGKSGYTF	TRBV3-1/TRBV3-2	TRBJ1-2
CASSLGGITDTQYF	TRBV7-2	TRBJ2-3
CATSRDRFQPQHF	TRBV15	TRBJ1-5
CASWTGGIGNQPQHF	TRBV19	TRBJ1-5
CATSGGTGGSVEQFF	TRBV24-1	TRBJ2-1
CASSARQELSSGNTIYF	TRBV9	TRBJ1-3
CSGQYQETQYF	TRBV20-1	TRBJ2-5
CASSYLEGSYEQYF	TRBV6-5	TRBJ2-7
CASSTGRGLTSPLHF	TRBV27	TRBJ1-6
CASSILPGLAKPGEQYF	TRBV11-2	TRBJ2-7
CATSGDRGTETQYF	TRBV15	TRBJ2-5
CASRDDRGGTEAFF	TRBV2	TRBJ1-1
CASRSRGGYEQYF	TRBV19	TRBJ2-7
CSVGLALNTGELFF	TRBV29-1	TRBJ2-2
CASRGTSGQNIYNEQFF	TRBV5-1	TRBJ2-1
CASSSDRGQGGEQYF	TRBV5-1	TRBJ2-7
CASSFLAGGLLDEQFF	TRBV7-6	TRBJ2-1
CASSYSGSWETQYF	TRBV6-5	TRBJ2-5
CASSLDHGRGPEKLFF	TRBV7-9	TRBJ1-4
CASSLDRTGGNSPLHF	TRBV11-2	TRBJ1-6
CASSDTLAGTRQFF	TRBV25-1	TRBJ2-1
CASRGAVAAHEQFF	TRBV2	TRBJ2-1
CASSPQVYQETQYF	TRBV28	TRBJ2-5
CASSPAGGLAGTQYF	TRBV28	TRBJ2-5
CAISERGKGNYGYTF	TRBV10-3	TRBJ1-2
CASSPRLAGVHEQYF	TRBV4-1	TRBJ2-7
CASSGPRGADTEAFF	TRBV7-9	TRBJ1-1
CASSIDRTMEPQHF	TRBV19	TRBJ1-5
CATSRDLANTEAFF	TRBV15	TRBJ1-1